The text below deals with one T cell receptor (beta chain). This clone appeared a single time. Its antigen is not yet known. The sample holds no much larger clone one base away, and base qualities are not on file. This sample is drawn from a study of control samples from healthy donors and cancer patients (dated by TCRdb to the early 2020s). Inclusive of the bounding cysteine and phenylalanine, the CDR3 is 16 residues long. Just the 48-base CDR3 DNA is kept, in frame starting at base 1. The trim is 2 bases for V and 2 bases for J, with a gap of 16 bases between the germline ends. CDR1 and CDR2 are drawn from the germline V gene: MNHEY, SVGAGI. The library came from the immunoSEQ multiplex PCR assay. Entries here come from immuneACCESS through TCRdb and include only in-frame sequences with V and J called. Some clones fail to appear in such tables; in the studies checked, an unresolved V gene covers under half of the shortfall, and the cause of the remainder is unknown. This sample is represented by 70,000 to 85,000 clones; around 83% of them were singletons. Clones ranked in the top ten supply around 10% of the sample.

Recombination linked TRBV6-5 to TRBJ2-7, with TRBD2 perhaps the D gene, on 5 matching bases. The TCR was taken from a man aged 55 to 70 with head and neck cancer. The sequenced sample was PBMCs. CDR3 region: CASSYGSAGRTYEQYF. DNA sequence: TGTGCCAGCAGTTACGGCTCGGCGGGCAGAACCTACGAGCAGTACTTC.